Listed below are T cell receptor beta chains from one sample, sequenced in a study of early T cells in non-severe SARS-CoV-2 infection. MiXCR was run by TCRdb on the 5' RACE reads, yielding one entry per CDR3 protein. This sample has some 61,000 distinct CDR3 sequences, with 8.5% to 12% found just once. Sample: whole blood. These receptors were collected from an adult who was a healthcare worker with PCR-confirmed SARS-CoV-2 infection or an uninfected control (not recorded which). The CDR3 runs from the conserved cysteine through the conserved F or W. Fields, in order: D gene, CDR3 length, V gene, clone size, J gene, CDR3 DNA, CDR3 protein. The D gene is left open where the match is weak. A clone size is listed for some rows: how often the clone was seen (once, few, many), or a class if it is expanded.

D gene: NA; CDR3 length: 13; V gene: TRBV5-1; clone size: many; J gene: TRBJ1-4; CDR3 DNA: TGCGCCACCAGACAGGCCCGGGGTGAAAAACTGTTTTTT; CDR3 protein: CATRQARGEKLFF
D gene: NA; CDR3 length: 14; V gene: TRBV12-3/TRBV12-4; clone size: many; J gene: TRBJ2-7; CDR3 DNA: TGTGCCAGCAGTCCGGCCGGGGCTCTCTACGAGCAGTACTTC; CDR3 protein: CASSPAGALYEQYF
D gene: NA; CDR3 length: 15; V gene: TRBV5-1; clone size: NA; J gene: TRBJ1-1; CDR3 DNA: TGCGCCAGCAGCTTGATGCTAGGGGGGAACACTGAAGCTTTCTTT; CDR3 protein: CASSLMLGGNTEAFF
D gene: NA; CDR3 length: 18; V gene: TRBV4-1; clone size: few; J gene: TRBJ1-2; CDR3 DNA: TGCGCCAGCAGCCAAGGTGCAGACGCTGGACGTGGCGGCTATGGCTACACCTTC; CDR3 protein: CASSQGADAGRGGYGYTF
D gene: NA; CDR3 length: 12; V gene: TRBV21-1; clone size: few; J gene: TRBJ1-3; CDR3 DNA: TGTGCCAGCAGCCGCTCTGGAAACACCATATATTTT; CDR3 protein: CASSRSGNTIYF
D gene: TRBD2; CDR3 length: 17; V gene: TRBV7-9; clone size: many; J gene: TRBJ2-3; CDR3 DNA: TGTGCCAGCAGCTTAGCAGGAGCGGGGGAGTCCACAGATACGCAGTATTTC; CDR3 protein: CASSLAGAGESTDTQYF
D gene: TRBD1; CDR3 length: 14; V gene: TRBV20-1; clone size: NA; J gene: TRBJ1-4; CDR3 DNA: TGCAGTGCTACCGACAGGGGTTCTAATGAAAAACTGTTTTTT; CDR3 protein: CSATDRGSNEKLFF
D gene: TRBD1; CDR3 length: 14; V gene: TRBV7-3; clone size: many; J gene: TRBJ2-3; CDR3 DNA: TGTGCCAGCAGCTTAGTACAGGGGCGAGATACGCAGTATTTT; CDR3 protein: CASSLVQGRDTQYF
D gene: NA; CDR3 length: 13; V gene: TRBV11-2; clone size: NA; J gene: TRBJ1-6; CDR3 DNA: TGTGCCAGCAGCATGCACCACTATTCACCCCTCCACTTT; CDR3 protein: CASSMHHYSPLHF
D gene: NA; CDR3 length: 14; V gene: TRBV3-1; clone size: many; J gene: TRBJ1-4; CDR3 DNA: TGTGCCAGCAGCCAAAGAAGGGCTAATGAAAAACTGTTTTTT; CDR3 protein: CASSQRRANEKLFF
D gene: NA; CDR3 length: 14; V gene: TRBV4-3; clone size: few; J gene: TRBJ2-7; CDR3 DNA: TGCGCCAGCAGCCGCTCACAGGGATCTTACGAGCAGTACTTC; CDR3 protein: CASSRSQGSYEQYF
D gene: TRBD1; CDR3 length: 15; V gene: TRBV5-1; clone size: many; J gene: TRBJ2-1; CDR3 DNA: TGCGCCAGCAGCTTGGGCCTGACAGGGAAAGGTGAGCAGTTCTTC; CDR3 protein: CASSLGLTGKGEQFF
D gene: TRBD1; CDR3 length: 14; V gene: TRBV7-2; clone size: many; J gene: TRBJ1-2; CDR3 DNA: TGTGCCAGCAGCTTAGGGCAGGGGGCGCAAGGCTACACCTTC; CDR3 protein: CASSLGQGAQGYTF
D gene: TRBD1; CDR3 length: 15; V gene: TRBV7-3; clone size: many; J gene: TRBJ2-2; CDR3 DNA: TGTGCCAGCAGCTTAGCGGGCAGGGGGACCGGGGAGCTGTTTTTT; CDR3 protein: CASSLAGRGTGELFF
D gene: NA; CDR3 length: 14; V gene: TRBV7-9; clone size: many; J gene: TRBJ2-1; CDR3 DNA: TGTGCCCGTGCCCCCCCTGGTAGCCCCAATGAGCAGTTCTTC; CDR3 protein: CARAPPGSPNEQFF
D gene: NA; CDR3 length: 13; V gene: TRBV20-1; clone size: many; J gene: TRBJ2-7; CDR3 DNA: TGCAGTGCCCCGACGGGACGCTCCTACGAGCAGTACTTC; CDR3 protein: CSAPTGRSYEQYF
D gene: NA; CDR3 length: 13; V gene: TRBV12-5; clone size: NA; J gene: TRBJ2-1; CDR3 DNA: TGTGCTAGTGGTTTGGATCAGGTGCCTGAGCAGTTCTTC; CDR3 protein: CASGLDQVPEQFF
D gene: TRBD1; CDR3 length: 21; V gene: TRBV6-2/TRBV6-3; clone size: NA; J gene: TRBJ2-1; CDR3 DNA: TGTGCCAGCAGTTCTCCCCGGGTACAGGGGAATTGGTTAGACTGGTCGGATGAGCAGTTCTTC; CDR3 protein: CASSSPRVQGNWLDWSDEQFF
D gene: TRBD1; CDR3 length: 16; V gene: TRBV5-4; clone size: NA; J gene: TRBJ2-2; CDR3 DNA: TGTGCCAGCAGCTTGGTGGGGACAGCCACCACCGGGGAGCTGTTTTTT; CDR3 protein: CASSLVGTATTGELFF
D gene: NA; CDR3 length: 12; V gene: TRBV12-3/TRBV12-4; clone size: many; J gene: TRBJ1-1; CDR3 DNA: TGTGCCAGCAGTTTCATCCAGGGGAAAGCTTTCTTT; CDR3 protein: CASSFIQGKAFF
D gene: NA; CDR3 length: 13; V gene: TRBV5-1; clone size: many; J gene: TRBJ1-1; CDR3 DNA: TGCGCCAGCAGCTTTAACTTGAACACTGAAGCTTTCTTT; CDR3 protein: CASSFNLNTEAFF
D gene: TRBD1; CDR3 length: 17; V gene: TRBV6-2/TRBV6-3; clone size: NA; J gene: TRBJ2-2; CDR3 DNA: TGTGCCAGCAGTAACCGGGACAGGGGCGCCGAAACCGGGGAGCTGTTTTTT; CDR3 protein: CASSNRDRGAETGELFF
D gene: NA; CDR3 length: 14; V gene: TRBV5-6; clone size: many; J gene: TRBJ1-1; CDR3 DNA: TGTGCCAGCAGCACCGTGAGGAAATACACTGAAGCTTTCTTT; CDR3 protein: CASSTVRKYTEAFF
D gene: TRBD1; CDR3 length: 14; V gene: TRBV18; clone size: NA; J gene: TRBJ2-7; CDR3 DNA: TGTGCCAGCTCCGGAGACAGGGTGGTCTACGAGCAGTACTTC; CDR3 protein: CASSGDRVVYEQYF
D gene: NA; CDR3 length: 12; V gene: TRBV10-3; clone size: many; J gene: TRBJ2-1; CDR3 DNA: TGTGCCATCAGTGAGTCGAGCAGTGAGCAGTTCTTC; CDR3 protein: CAISESSSEQFF
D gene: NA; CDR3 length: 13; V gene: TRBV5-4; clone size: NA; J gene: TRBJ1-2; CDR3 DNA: TGTGCCAGCAGCTCACCCTCAGGGGTTGGCTACACCTTC; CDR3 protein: CASSSPSGVGYTF
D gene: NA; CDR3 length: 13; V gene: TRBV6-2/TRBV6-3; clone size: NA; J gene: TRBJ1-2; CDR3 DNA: TGTGCCAGCAGCCCGGGGCATCCATATGGCTACACCTTC; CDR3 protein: CASSPGHPYGYTF
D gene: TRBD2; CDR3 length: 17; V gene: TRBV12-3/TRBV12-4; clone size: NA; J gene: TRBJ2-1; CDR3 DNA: TGTGCCAGCACCCCCCCCCGGACTAGCGGGAGGATGAATGAGCAGTTCTTC; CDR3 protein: CASTPPRTSGRMNEQFF
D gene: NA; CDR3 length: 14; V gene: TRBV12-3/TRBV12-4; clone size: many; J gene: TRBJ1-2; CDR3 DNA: TGTGCCAGCAGTTTTAGTGGACAGATGAATGGCTACACCTTC; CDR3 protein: CASSFSGQMNGYTF
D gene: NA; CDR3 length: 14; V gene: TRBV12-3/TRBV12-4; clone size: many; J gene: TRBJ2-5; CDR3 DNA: TGTGCCAGCAGTCCCTACAGGGTCGGGGAGACCCAGTACTTC; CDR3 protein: CASSPYRVGETQYF
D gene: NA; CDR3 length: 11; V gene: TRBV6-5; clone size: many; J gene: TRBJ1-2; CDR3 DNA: TGTGCCAGCAGTTACGGGGCAGGCTACACCTTC; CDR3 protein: CASSYGAGYTF
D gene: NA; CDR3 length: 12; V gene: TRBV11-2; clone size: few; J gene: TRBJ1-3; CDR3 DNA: TGTGCCAGCAGCCACAGGGGAAACACCATATATTTT; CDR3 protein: CASSHRGNTIYF
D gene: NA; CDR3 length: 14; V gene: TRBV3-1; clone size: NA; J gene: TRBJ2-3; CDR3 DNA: TGTGCCAGCAGCCGCGGGACAGTCCGCTCTACGCAGTATTTT; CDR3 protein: CASSRGTVRSTQYF
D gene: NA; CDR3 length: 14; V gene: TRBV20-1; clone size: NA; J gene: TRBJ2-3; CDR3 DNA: TGCAGTGCTAGAGGCAGAGCGAGCACAGATACGCAGTATTTT; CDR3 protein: CSARGRASTDTQYF
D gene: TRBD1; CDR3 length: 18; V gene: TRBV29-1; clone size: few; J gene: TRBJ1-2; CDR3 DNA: TGCAGCGTTGGCCTGGTAGGGAAGGACAGGGGGCGTTCCTATGGCTACACCTTC; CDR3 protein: CSVGLVGKDRGRSYGYTF
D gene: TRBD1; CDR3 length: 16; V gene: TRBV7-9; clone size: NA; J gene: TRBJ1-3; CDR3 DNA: TGTGCCAGCAGCTTGACAGGGGGTTACTCTGGAAACACCATATATTTT; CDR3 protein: CASSLTGGYSGNTIYF
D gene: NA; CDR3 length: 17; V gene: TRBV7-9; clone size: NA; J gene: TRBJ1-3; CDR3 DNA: TGTGCCAGCAGCTTAGTTGGGCTTCCGGGCGGCGGAAACACCATATATTTT; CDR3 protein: CASSLVGLPGGGNTIYF
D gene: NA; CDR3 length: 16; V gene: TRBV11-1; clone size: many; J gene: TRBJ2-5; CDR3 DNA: TGTGCCAGCAGCTTACGCGTCGCGGACGTCCGGGAGACCCAGTACTTC; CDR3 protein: CASSLRVADVRETQYF
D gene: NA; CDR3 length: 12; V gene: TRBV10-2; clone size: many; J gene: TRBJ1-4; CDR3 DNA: TGCGCCAGCGGAGGACAGAATGAAAAACTGTTTTTT; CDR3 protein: CASGGQNEKLFF
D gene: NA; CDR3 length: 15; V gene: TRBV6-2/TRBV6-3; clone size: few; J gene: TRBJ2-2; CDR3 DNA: TGTGCCAGCAGGGGGGGCGGAGGGCACACCGGGGAGCTGTTTTTT; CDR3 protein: CASRGGGGHTGELFF
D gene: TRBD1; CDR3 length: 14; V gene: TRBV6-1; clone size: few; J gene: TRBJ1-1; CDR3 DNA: TGTGCCAGCAGTCTTAGACAGGGGAGCACTGAAGCTTTCTTT; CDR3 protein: CASSLRQGSTEAFF
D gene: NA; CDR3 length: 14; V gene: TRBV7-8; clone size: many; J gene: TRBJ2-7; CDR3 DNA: TGTGCCAGCAGCTTAGCGGACGTCTCCTACGAGCAGTACTTC; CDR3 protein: CASSLADVSYEQYF
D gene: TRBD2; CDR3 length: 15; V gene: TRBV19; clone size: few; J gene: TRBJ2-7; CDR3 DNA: TGTGCCAGTACCCCAGGAGCTAGCGGGGCATACGAGCAGTACTTC; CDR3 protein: CASTPGASGAYEQYF
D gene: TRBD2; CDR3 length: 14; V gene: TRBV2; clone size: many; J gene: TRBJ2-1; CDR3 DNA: TGTGCCAGCAGTGAGGGACTAGCGTACAATGAGCAGTTCTTC; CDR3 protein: CASSEGLAYNEQFF
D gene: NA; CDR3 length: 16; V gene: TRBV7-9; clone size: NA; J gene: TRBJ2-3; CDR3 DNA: TGTGCCAGCAGTTCCTCGACGTTTAGGGTGACAGATACGCAGTATTTT; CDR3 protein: CASSSSTFRVTDTQYF
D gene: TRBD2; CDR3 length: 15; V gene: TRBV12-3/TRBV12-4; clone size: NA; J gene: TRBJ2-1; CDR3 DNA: TGTGCCAGCAGTTTACTAGCGGGGGGGGCGAATGAGCAGTTCTTC; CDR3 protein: CASSLLAGGANEQFF
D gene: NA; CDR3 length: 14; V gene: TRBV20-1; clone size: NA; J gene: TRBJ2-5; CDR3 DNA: TGCAGTGCTCAGCCAGCCGAAGTGGGGGAGACCCAGTACTTC; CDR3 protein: CSAQPAEVGETQYF
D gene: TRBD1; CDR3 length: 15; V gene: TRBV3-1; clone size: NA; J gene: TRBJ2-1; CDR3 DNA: TGTGCCAGCAGCAAGCCGGGACAGGGAAAGTATGAGCAGTTCTTC; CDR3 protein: CASSKPGQGKYEQFF
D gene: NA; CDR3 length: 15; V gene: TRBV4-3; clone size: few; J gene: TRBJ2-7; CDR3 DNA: TGCGCCAGCAGCCAACGGGCCCTGGGCTCCTACGAGCAGTACTTC; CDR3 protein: CASSQRALGSYEQYF
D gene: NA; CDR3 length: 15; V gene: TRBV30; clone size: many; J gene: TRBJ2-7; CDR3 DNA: TGTGCCTGGAGTCGGTCAGGGGCCCCCTGGGGTGAGCAGTACTTC; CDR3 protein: CAWSRSGAPWGEQYF
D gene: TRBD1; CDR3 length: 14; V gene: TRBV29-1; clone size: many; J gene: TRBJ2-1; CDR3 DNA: TGCAGCGTTGTTCGGGACAGGGGGTACAATGAGCAGTTCTTC; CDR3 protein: CSVVRDRGYNEQFF
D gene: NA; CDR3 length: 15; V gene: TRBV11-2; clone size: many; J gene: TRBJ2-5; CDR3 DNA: TGTGCCAGCAGCCTAAACCTCGACCCACAAGAGACCCAGTACTTC; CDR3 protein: CASSLNLDPQETQYF
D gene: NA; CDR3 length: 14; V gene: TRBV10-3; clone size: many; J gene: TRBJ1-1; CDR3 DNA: TGTGCCATCAGGGACACAAAAGGAAACACTGAAGCTTTCTTT; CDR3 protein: CAIRDTKGNTEAFF
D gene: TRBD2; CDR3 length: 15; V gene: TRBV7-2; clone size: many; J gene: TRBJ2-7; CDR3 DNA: TGTGCCAGCCGACCGACTAGCGGGGGGTCTTTCGAGCAGTACTTC; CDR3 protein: CASRPTSGGSFEQYF
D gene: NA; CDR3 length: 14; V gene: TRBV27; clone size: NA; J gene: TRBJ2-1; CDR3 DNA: TGTGCCAGCTATGCCTGGGACACCTACAATGAGCAGTTCTTC; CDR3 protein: CASYAWDTYNEQFF